Described below is a single T cell receptor (beta chain) sequence and its context. This sample was taken from a study of radiation and T cells in renal cell carcinoma. Per the germline V gene, CDR1 is SGDLS and CDR2 is YYNGEE. The CDR3 extends over 15 amino acids. Between the trimmed V and J ends, which lost 3 bases and 3 bases, there was a span of 16 bases. Described time point: blood 2 weeks post-SBRT. Indicated treatment: 15 Gy SBRT to primary tumor, nephrectomy 4 weeks later. Serial blood draws occurred at baseline and 2 and 4 weeks post-SBRT. The patient's renal cell carcinoma had clear cell pathology. Here immunoSEQ multiplex PCR was the method, and the copy in TCRdb shows in-frame clones only, minus some. Among around 120,000 clones listed, over 75% were seen once.

The chain couples TRBV9 to TRBJ2-7; TRBD1 is a possible D gene (6 bases). Material: blood, obtained from a patient whose treatment included radiotherapy and nephrectomy. This receptor was taken from a woman aged 60-75 years with renal cell carcinoma. The CDR3 is CASSGADSQVYEQYF. CDR3 nucleotide sequence: TGTGCCAGCAGCGGGGCGGACAGCCAAGTCTACGAGCAGTACTTC. The full variable domain, rest sourced from reference TRBV9 and TRBJ2-7, is DSGVTQTPKHLITATGQRVTLRCSPRSGDLSVYWYQQSLDQGLQFLIQYYNGEERAKGNILERFSAQQFPDLHSELNLSSLELGDSALYFCASSGADSQVYEQYFGPGTRLTVT.